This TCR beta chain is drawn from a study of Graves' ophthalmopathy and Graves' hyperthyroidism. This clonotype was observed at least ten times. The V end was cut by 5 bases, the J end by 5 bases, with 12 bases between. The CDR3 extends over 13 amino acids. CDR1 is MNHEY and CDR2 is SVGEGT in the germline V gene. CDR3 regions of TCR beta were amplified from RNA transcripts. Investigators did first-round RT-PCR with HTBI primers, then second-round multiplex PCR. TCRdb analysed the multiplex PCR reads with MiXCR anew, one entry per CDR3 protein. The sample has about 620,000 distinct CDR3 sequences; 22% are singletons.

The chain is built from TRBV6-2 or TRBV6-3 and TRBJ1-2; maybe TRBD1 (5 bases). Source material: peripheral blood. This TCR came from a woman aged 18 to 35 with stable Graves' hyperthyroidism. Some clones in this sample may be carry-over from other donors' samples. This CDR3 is CASSDRDSYGYTF. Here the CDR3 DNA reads TGTGCCAGCAGTGACCGGGACTCATATGGCTACACCTTC.